Following are 25 T cell receptor beta chains from one sample sequenced in a study of T-cell memory formation after mild COVID-19. A single record per CDR3 protein comes from TCRdb applying MiXCR to the 5' RACE reads. The sample lists some 130,000 distinct CDR3 sequences; roughly 6.2% were seen once. The sample taken for sequencing was PBMCs or a T cell subset sorted from them (not recorded which). Source of these receptors: an adult woman who had mild COVID-19 (a few samples of this study predate the infection). Cell type and time point are not known.

This clonotype was counted at least ten times. V gene TRBV21-1 combines with J gene TRBJ2-2. TRBV21-1 is annotated as a pseudogene. The CDR3 sequence is 16 residues long. CDR3 sequence reads: CASSKDVSKNTGELFF. The CDR3 DNA is TGTGCCAGCAGCAAAGATGTCAGCAAGAACACCGGGGAGCTGTTTTTT.

This sequence joins TRBV6-5 and TRBJ2-7; perhaps TRBD1 as D (6 bases). CDR1 and CDR2 from the germline V gene are MNHEY and SVGAGI. Trimming left V 0 bases short and J 2 bases short, with 11 bases between. The CDR3 consists of 15 residues. CDR3 region: CASSYSLDSAYEQYF. Written as DNA, the CDR3 is TGTGCCAGCAGTTACTCCCTGGACAGCGCCTACGAGCAGTACTTC.

CDR3 DNA: TGCAGTGCTAAGCGACAGGGGGACCAACTATCCTACGAGCAGTACTTC. Encoded protein: CSAKRQGDQLSYEQYF. The genes are TRBV20-1 and TRBJ2-7, with TRBD1 identical over 9 bases. J was trimmed by 1 base and V by 4 bases; bases with no gene match: 11. Looked up from germline, CDR1 is DFQATT and CDR2 is SNEGSKA (reference sequence). This CDR3 spans 16 amino acids.

The table lists this clonotype with a few counts. The chain uses TRBV2 and TRBJ2-7, with no clear D. Germline V gene sequence: CDR1 SNHLY, CDR2 FYNNEI. Trimming cost V 3 bases and J 5 bases, with 14 bases left between them. The CDR3 spans 14 residues. CDR3 DNA sequence: TGTGCCAGCAGTGAGAAGGGAATCGCACACGAGCAGTACTTC. The encoded protein is CASSEKGIAHEQYF.

The rearrangement joins TRBV12-3 or TRBV12-4 to TRBJ1-5, with D possibly matching TRBD1 (5 bases). The CDR3 has 13 amino acids. Trimming left V 3 bases short and J 6 bases short, with 9 bases between. CDR3 sequence: CASSFRESQPQHF. The CDR3 DNA sequence: TGTGCCAGCAGTTTCAGGGAAAGTCAGCCCCAGCATTTT.

V gene TRBV5-1 combines with J gene TRBJ2-1; either TRBD1 or TRBD2 may supply D (5 bases each). V shed 5 bases and J shed 13 bases, with 13 bases lying between them. This CDR3 spans 11 amino acids. Germline loops: CDR1 SGHRS, CDR2 YFSETQ. The CDR3 is CASRGEGSQFF. CDR3 DNA: TGCGCCAGCAGGGGGGAAGGTAGTCAGTTCTTC.

This clonotype was observed at least ten times. The genes are TRBV7-2 and TRBJ2-1; possible D gene TRBD2, 6 bases. Trimming pared 4 bases from V and 3 bases from J, leaving 13 bases between. Germline V gene data show CDR1 as SGHTA and CDR2 as FQGNSA. This CDR3 is built from 15 residues. CDR3 region: CASSSGGTHYNEQFF. CDR3 bases: TGTGCCAGCAGCTCCGGCGGGACTCACTACAATGAGCAGTTCTTC. The variable domain in full, with the rest retrieved from reference TRBV7-2 and TRBJ2-1, is GAGVSQSPSNKVTEKGKDVELRCDPISGHTALYWYRQSLGQGLEFLIYFQGNSAPDKSGLPSDRFSAERTGGSVSTLTIQRTQQEDSAVYLCASSSGGTHYNEQFFGPGTRLTVL.

In its sample, this clonotype was seen many times. The chain uses TRBV6-5 and TRBJ2-1; 8 bases agree with TRBD2. V was pared by 2 bases and J by 10 bases, with 13 bases of the junction left unmatched. CDR1 MNHEY and CDR2 SVGAGI come from the germline V gene. The CDR3 totals 16 residues. The CDR3 loop reads CASSYGRAGVFGEQFF. The DNA of the CDR3 is TGTGCCAGCAGTTACGGTCGAGCGGGGGTTTTCGGGGAGCAGTTCTTC.

This clonotype has ten or more counts. The chain recombines TRBV7-9 with TRBJ2-7; 11 bases agree with TRBD2. CDR1 is SEHNR, CDR2 FQNEAQ, per germline (reference sequence). The CDR3 runs to 20 residues. Trimming took 0 bases from V and 0 from J; bases not matched to a gene: 13. CDR3 in DNA: TGTGCCAGCAGCTTAGCGCGCCTTAGCGGGAGGGCCTTATCCTCCTACGAGCAGTACTTC. Translating gives CASSLARLSGRALSSYEQYF.

By sample fraction, this clonotype is medium-sized (0.01 to 0.1%). The genes are TRBV7-2 and TRBJ2-3; the match to TRBD2 covers 7 bases. Germline trimming cut 2 bases from V and 1 base from J; bases unmatched to any gene: 12. The germline V gene encodes CDR1 SGHTA and CDR2 FQGNSA. CDR3 length equals 18 residues. CDR3 bases: TGTGCCAGCAGCTTAACCTCTAGCGGTTCCCCGGGCACAGATACGCAGTATTTT. It specifies CASSLTSSGSPGTDTQYF.

This clonotype was recorded at least ten times. The gene calls are TRBV5-1 and TRBJ2-7, with 14 bases fitting TRBD2. With V trimmed by 5 bases and J by 6 bases, 16 bases remained unmatched. The CDR3 consists of 18 residues. From germline, CDR1 is SGHRS and CDR2 YFSETQ. This CDR3 is CASSPRLAGGPILTEQYF. DNA of the CDR3: TGCGCCAGCAGTCCACGACTAGCGGGAGGGCCTATTTTAACCGAGCAGTACTTC.

There are a few counts of this clonotype. The genes are TRBV5-6 and TRBJ2-3; 15 nucleotides line up with TRBD2. The CDR3 is 15 residues long. With V trimmed by 4 bases and J by 8 bases, 5 bases remained unmatched. The germline V gene encodes CDR1 SGHDT and CDR2 YYEEEE. CDR3 sequence reads: CASSPGLAGGGTQYF. The CDR3 nucleotides are TGTGCCAGCAGCCCGGGACTAGCGGGGGGCGGTACGCAGTATTTT. Complete variable domain (other parts from reference TRBV5-6 and TRBJ2-3): DAGVTQSPTHLIKTRGQQVTLRCSPKSGHDTVSWYQQALGQGPQFIFQYYEEEERQRGNFPDRFSGHQFPNYSSELNVNALLLGDSALYLCASSPGLAGGGTQYFGPGTRLTVL.

Here the CDR3 DNA reads TGTGCCAGCAGCTGGACTAGCGGGGGGGCAGATACGCAGTATTTT. It yields the protein CASSWTSGGADTQYF. The chain combines TRBV5-4 with TRBJ2-3; TRBD2 aligns across 15 bases. Germline V gives CDR1 SGHNT, CDR2 YYREEE (reference sequence). V gave up 3 bases and J gave up 4 bases; unmatched junction bases: 0. This CDR3 has 15 residues.

The table lists this clonotype with a few counts. The chain employs TRBV20-1 and TRBJ2-5; D uncertain. The germline V gene has CDR1 DFQATT and CDR2 SNEGSKA (reference sequence). The V end was cut by 2 bases, the J end by 4 bases, with 11 bases between. The CDR3 consists of 13 residues. The CDR3 reads CSARPLGLETQYF. CDR3 nucleotides: TGCAGTGCTAGACCCCTAGGGCTAGAGACCCAGTACTTC.

The rearrangement uses TRBV12-3 or TRBV12-4 and TRBJ2-5; D is possibly TRBD2 (6 bases). V lost 6 bases and J lost 2, with 16 bases in between. The CDR3 is 15 residues long. CDR3 amino acids: CASRTSGGVQETQYF. CDR3 nucleotide sequence: TGTGCCAGCAGAACCTCCGGAGGGGTTCAAGAGACCCAGTACTTC.

This clonotype was seen at least ten times. The chain combines TRBV5-5 with TRBJ2-1; 7 bases are a match to TRBD2. The V segment lost 4 bases and the J segment 16 bases; nucleotides outside the gene matches: 20. The CDR3 is 15 amino acids. Germline V gene data show CDR1 as SGHKS and CDR2 as YYEKEE (reference sequence). CDR3 sequence reads: CASSPIDVVGTKRFF. The CDR3 DNA reads TGTGCCAGCAGCCCCATTGACGTGGTAGGGACTAAACGATTCTTC.

There are many counts of this clonotype. The chain combines TRBV12-3 or TRBV12-4 with TRBJ2-5; D unresolved. The CDR3 extends over 13 amino acids. V lost 3 bases, J lost 0 bases, and 5 bases lay in between. In DNA, the CDR3 is TGTGCCAGCAGTTTGGCAGACCAAGAGACCCAGTACTTC. It is translated as CASSLADQETQYF.

The CDR3 protein is CASSQDLAGVGTEAFF. CDR3 bases: TGCGCCAGCAGCCAAGACCTGGCAGGGGTGGGGACTGAAGCTTTCTTT. The chain recombines TRBV4-1 with TRBJ1-1; tentatively, D is TRBD1 (6 bases). Trimming left V 0 bases short and J 5 bases short, with 16 bases between. The CDR3 has 16 amino acids. Germline CDR1 is MGHRA and CDR2 is YSYEKL.

In DNA form, the CDR3 reads TGTGCCAGCAGTGGTTGGTACCTCTACGAGCAGTACTTC. Protein: CASSGWYLYEQYF. The chain employs TRBV2 and TRBJ2-7; D remains ambiguous. The germline V and J ends were trimmed by 4 bases and 3 bases, with 10 bases remaining between them. From germline, CDR1 is SNHLY and CDR2 FYNNEI. CDR3 length equals 13 residues. Drawing the rest from reference TRBV2 and TRBJ2-7, the complete variable domain is EPEVTQTPSHQVTQMGQEVILRCVPISNHLYFYWYRQILGQKVEFLVSFYNNEISEKSEIFDDQFSVERPDGSNFTLKIRSTKLEDSAMYFCASSGWYLYEQYFGPGTRLTVT.

The chain carries TRBV4-2 and TRBJ2-3; 12 nucleotides line up with TRBD2. The CDR3 contains 19 residues. Germline lookup yields CDR1 LGHNA and CDR2 YNFKEQ. With V trimmed by 4 bases and J by 0 bases, 11 bases remained unmatched. In DNA form, the CDR3 reads TGTGCCAGCAGCCGGGAACTAGCGGGGGGAGCCTCTAGCACAGATACGCAGTATTTT. Its translation is CASSRELAGGASSTDTQYF.

In nucleotides, the CDR3 is TGTGCCAGCAGTGAATATTACTCGGATACGCAGTATTTT. Residues: CASSEYYSDTQYF. This sequence joins TRBV2 and TRBJ2-3; D unresolved. Per the germline V gene, CDR1 is SNHLY and CDR2 is FYNNEI. Deletions cut 2 bases from V and 6 bases from J, with 9 bases between. This CDR3 has 13 amino acids. Filled out from reference TRBV2 and TRBJ2-3, the complete variable domain reads EPEVTQTPSHQVTQMGQEVILRCVPISNHLYFYWYRQILGQKVEFLVSFYNNEISEKSEIFDDQFSVERPDGSNFTLKIRSTKLEDSAMYFCASSEYYSDTQYFGPGTRLTVL.

This clonotype was counted at least ten times. The genes are TRBV5-1 and TRBJ2-4, with D uncertain. V lost 2 bases to trimming and J lost 0 bases, with 9 bases between them. This CDR3 is built from 15 residues. Looked up from germline, CDR1 is SGHRS and CDR2 is YFSETQ. As DNA, the CDR3 is TGCGCCAGCAGCTTTTTTTTCCTAGCCAAAAACATTCAGTACTTC. Translated, it gives CASSFFFLAKNIQYF.

This clonotype was recorded at least ten times. The chain employs TRBV4-1 and TRBJ2-1, with TRBD1 matching 11 bases. J lost 7 bases, V lost 3 bases, and 5 bases had no gene match. The germline V gene has CDR1 MGHRA and CDR2 YSYEKL. The CDR3 sequence is 15 residues long. The CDR3 coding sequence is TGCGCCAGCAGCCACCGGACAGGGGGCATTAATGAGCAGTTCTTC. As protein: CASSHRTGGINEQFF.

In its sample, this clonotype was seen many times. The chain carries TRBV6-5 and TRBJ2-7; D is perhaps TRBD1 (6 bases). From germline, CDR1 is MNHEY and CDR2 SVGAGI. The CDR3 covers 14 residues. V shed 2 bases and J shed 7 bases, with 15 bases lying between them. The CDR3 is CASSYGPQGPEQYF. The CDR3 DNA sequence: TGTGCCAGCAGTTACGGGCCACAGGGTCCAGAGCAGTACTTC.

The table lists this clonotype with a few counts. The chain joins TRBV10-3 to TRBJ1-1, with 8 positions matching TRBD1. The CDR3 extends over 15 amino acids. V trimming: 3 bases; J trimming: 7 bases; junction bases outside the gene matches: 10. CDR1 and CDR2 from the germline V gene are ENHRY and SYGVKD. CDR3 DNA: TGTGCCATCAGTGATTCTCCAGGGGGCACGGGTGAAGCTTTCTTT. The encoded protein is CAISDSPGGTGEAFF.